Listed here is a single T cell receptor (beta chain). Its antigen remains unknown. The record originates from a study of shared clonotypes between healthy human individuals. The authors ran unsorted PBMC replicate PCRs on around 320 ng DNA, around 33,000 T cell genomes. How the authors handled the data: As immunoSEQ supplied junction-only sequences (without quality scores), filtering differed. Sequencing was performed with immunoSEQ multiplex PCR; in TCRdb, only in-frame clones are kept and a portion is missing. The DNA was the basis for D and trimming; V, J and clone size are from that table. Found here are about 600,000 clones, roughly four fifths of them singletons; the top ten hold around 11%. Overall study findings and caveats: Represented diversity (both genetic and exposure-history) was limited by the small number of donors.

V shed 2 bases and J 4 bases; nucleotides not matched to a gene: 3. This CDR3 is built from 14 residues. From germline, CDR1 is KGHSH and CDR2 LQKENI. The study drew its donors from healthy HIV-negative adults without recent acute infections or vaccinations. V usage is TRBV18 and J usage is TRBJ2-3, with 7 positions matching TRBD2. The sequencing sample was made of PBMCs. This TCR was recovered from a middle-aged woman in good health. Some clones in this sample may be carry-over from other donors' samples. CDR3 nucleotide sequence: TGTGCCAGCTCACCAACCCGGGAGGCAGATACGCAGTATTTT. The encoded protein is CASSPTREADTQYF. The full variable domain, its missing parts supplied by reference TRBV18 and TRBJ2-3, is NAGVMQNPRHLVRRRGQEARLRCSPMKGHSHVYWYRQLPEEGLKFMVYLQKENIIDESGMPKERFSAEFPKEGPSILRIQQVVRGDSAAYFCASSPTREADTQYFGPGTRLTVL.